Below, 8 T cell receptor beta chains from the same sample are listed, as sequenced in a study of blood T cell repertoires in COVID-19 (dated by TCRdb to the early 2020s). Libraries were made using the immunoSEQ multiplex PCR assay. This is the immuneACCESS table as TCRdb keeps it, with only in-frame sequences that have V and J called. A part of the clones is gone; compared with another copy, unresolved V genes explain less than half, and the rest is unexplained. In this sample the table shows about 120,000 clones, 81% of which occur a single time. The ten biggest clones cover about 9.4% of the sample. Sequencing input: peripheral blood. These TCRs come from a human donor in a cohort sampled during active COVID-19.

V gene TRBV6-2 or TRBV6-3 combines with J gene TRBJ1-5; D uncertain. Trimming removed 2 bases at V and 2 bases at J, with 10 bases between. The CDR3 has 15 amino acids. Germline V gene sequence: CDR1 MNHEY, CDR2 SVGEGT. The chain's CDR3 is CASSYEEVGNQPQHF. CDR3 bases: TGTGCCAGCAGTTACGAGGAGGTAGGCAATCAGCCCCAGCATTTT.

The rearrangement joins TRBV6-6 to TRBJ1-2; 8 bases map to TRBD1. In germline, CDR1 is MNHNY, CDR2 SVGAGI (reference sequence). The J segment lost 6 bases and the V segment lost 6 bases, leaving 3 bases of the junction unmatched. CDR3 length: 12 residues. In DNA, the CDR3 is TGTGCCAGCAGGGACAGGGAGGATGGCTACACCTTC. It is translated as CASRDREDGYTF.

V and J are TRBV6-5 and TRBJ2-7; D may be TRBD1 (5 bases). Trimming left V 7 bases short and J 1 base short, with 17 bases between. Germline-derived CDR1 and CDR2 are MNHEY and SVGAGI. The CDR3 is made up of 15 amino acids. The chain's CDR3 is CASTLLLDKSYEQYF. In DNA form, the CDR3 reads TGTGCCAGCACTCTCCTCCTGGACAAGTCCTACGAGCAGTACTTC.

The chain carries TRBV19 and TRBJ2-2; a possible D gene is TRBD1 (6 bases). The CDR3 totals 15 residues. V dropped 3 bases and J dropped 3 bases, with 11 bases sitting between them. Per germline, CDR1 LNHDA and CDR2 SQIVND (reference sequence). The CDR3 loop reads CASSIRTADTGELFF. For the CDR3, the DNA is TGTGCCAGTAGTATTCGGACAGCAGACACCGGGGAGCTGTTTTTT. The whole variable domain, filled in from reference TRBV19 and TRBJ2-2, reads DGGITQSPKYLFRKEGQNVTLSCEQNLNHDAMYWYRQDPGQGLRLIYYSQIVNDFQKGDIAEGYSVSREKKESFPLTVTSAQKNPTAFYLCASSIRTADTGELFFGEGSRLTVL.

This clone was seen a single time. This chain joins TRBV11-3 and TRBJ2-1; possible D gene TRBD1, 5 bases. The V and J ends lost 5 bases and 4 bases respectively, with 9 bases between them. The CDR3 consists of 13 residues. The germline V gene encodes CDR1 SGHNT and CDR2 YENEEA. The CDR3, as DNA: TGTGCCAGCAGCCCCCGACAGTACAATGAGCAGTTCTTC. Its protein product is CASSPRQYNEQFF.

This clone was seen only a few times. The chain uses TRBV29-1 and TRBJ1-2; D remains unclear. The CDR3 is 11 amino acids. Germline CDR1 SQVTM, CDR2 ANQGSEA. Trimming stripped 3 bases from V and 7 bases from J, with 9 bases between. The CDR3 sequence: CSVDGVGGYTF. CDR3 nucleotides: TGCAGCGTTGACGGGGTAGGTGGCTACACCTTC. Full variable domain (remainder filled in from reference TRBV29-1 and TRBJ1-2): SAVISQKPSRDICQRGTSLTIQCQVDSQVTMMFWYRQQPGQSLTLIATANQGSEATYESGFVIDKFPISRPNLTFSTLTVSNMSPEDSSIYLCSVDGVGGYTFGSGTRLTVV.

This rearrangement joins TRBV24-1 to TRBJ2-7, with TRBD1 matching over 7 bases. The junction had 8 bases not matched to a gene; V was cut back by 4 bases and J by 3 bases. Germline CDR1 is KGHDR and CDR2 is SFDVKD. The CDR3 sequence is 15 residues long. CDR3 DNA: TGTGCCACCAGTGAACGGGACAGTACCATCTACGAGCAGTACTTC. This sequence encodes CATSERDSTIYEQYF.

J is TRBJ1-1 and V is TRBV13; TRBD1 is a possible D gene (5 bases). The V end lost 6 bases, the J end lost 1 base, and 15 bases lay between the germline ends. This CDR3 comprises 15 residues. Germline lookup yields CDR1 PRHDT and CDR2 FYEKMQ (reference sequence). The CDR3 DNA follows: TGTGCCAGCAGTTCACCGGGGGGGGAGAACACTGAAGCTTTCTTT. It translates to CASSSPGGENTEAFF.